This passage covers 18 T cell receptor beta chains from one sample sequenced in a study of cytomegalovirus exposure and HLA in healthy donors. Use of 60 Vbeta and 13 Jbeta primers characterized the PCR. Measured with immunoSEQ multiplex PCR; TCRdb has only the in-frame clones, and not every one. There are about 100,000 clones in the sample; 78% occur only once, and about 0.69% lies in the top ten. The sample was PBMCs. These receptors were collected from a woman aged 55-70 years in good health and CMV-seronegative.

By proportion, this clone is medium-sized. J is TRBJ1-1 and V is TRBV6-1; D gene ambiguous. CDR1 and CDR2 from the germline V gene are MNHNS and SASEGT. The CDR3 has 13 amino acids. Trimming cost V 11 bases and J 0 bases, with 13 bases left between them. The CDR3 protein is CAAAEALNTEAFF. DNA of the CDR3: TGTGCCGCCGCCGAGGCATTGAACACTGAAGCTTTCTTT.

CDR3 bases: TGCGCCAGCAGCCAGGGCAGGGCTACTGAAGCTTTCTTT. The encoded protein is CASSQGRATEAFF. The J gene is TRBJ1-1, the V gene TRBV4-3, with D perhaps matching TRBD1 (5 bases). The V gene lost 3 bases and the J gene lost 5 bases, with 10 bases spanning the gap. This CDR3 contains 13 residues. The germline gives CDR1 LGHNA, CDR2 YSLEER.

J is TRBJ2-7 and V is TRBV10-3; D unresolved. The CDR3 totals 11 residues. CDR1 and CDR2 from the germline V gene are ENHRY and SYGVKD. V lost 11 bases, J lost 2 bases, and 10 bases lay in between. CDR3 nucleotide sequence: TGTGCCTCCGCTTCAGCCTACGAGCAGTACTTC. Translated: CASASAYEQYF.

The rearrangement joins TRBV6-6 to TRBJ2-2, with D possibly being TRBD2 (6 bases). This CDR3 spans 16 amino acids. Germline-derived CDR1 and CDR2 are MNHNY and SVGAGI (reference sequence). V was clipped by 0 bases and J by 6 bases, with 14 bases between them. CDR3 sequence (DNA): TGTGCCAGCAGTTACTCGATGGAGAGGGAGGCCGGGGAGCTGTTTTTT. Translation gives CASSYSMEREAGELFF.

This clone was found once. This sequence joins TRBV19 and TRBJ2-5, with 8 bases lining up with TRBD2. CDR3 size: 14 residues. The germline V gene encodes CDR1 LNHDA and CDR2 SQIVND (reference sequence). J lost 5 bases, V lost 5 bases, and 7 bases had no gene match. For the CDR3, the DNA is TGTGCCAGTAGTGCCAGCGGGAGCGCGGAGACCCAGTACTTC. It codes for CASSASGSAETQYF. Based on the CDR3 plus reference TRBV19 and TRBJ2-5, the full variable domain is DGGITQSPKYLFRKEGQNVTLSCEQNLNHDAMYWYRQDPGQGLRLIYYSQIVNDFQKGDIAEGYSVSREKKESFPLTVTSAQKNPTAFYLCASSASGSAETQYFGPGTRLLVL.

This sequence joins TRBV28 and TRBJ1-3, with 8 bases aligning to TRBD1. The trim removed 6 bases at V and 0 bases at J, leaving 10 bases unmatched. The germline V gene has CDR1 MDHEN and CDR2 SYDVKM. CDR3 size: 17 residues. CDR3 region: CASRRPDRAISGNTIYF. CDR3 DNA: TGTGCCAGCAGAAGGCCGGACAGGGCGATCTCTGGAAACACCATATATTTT.

The gene calls are TRBV28 and TRBJ1-4; weak D call: TRBD1 (5 bases). This CDR3 is built from 13 residues. Germline lookup yields CDR1 MDHEN and CDR2 SYDVKM. V lost 9 bases and J 10 bases, leaving 18 bases between the germline ends. The CDR3 coding sequence is TGTGCCAGTACAGGATCTCCCAAGGGAAAACTGTTTTTT. Translation: CASTGSPKGKLFF. The full variable domain, with the rest looked up from reference TRBV28 and TRBJ1-4, is DVKVTQSSRYLVKRTGEKVFLECVQDMDHENMFWYRQDPGLGLRLIYFSYDVKMKEKGDIPEGYSVSREKKERFSLILESASTNQTSMYLCASTGSPKGKLFFGSGTQLSVL.

The rearrangement joins TRBV29-1 to TRBJ1-1; D ambiguous. V was cut by 2 bases and J by 0 bases, with 10 bases left in between. Germline values: CDR1 SQVTM, CDR2 ANQGSEA. CDR3 length: 14 amino acids. The CDR3 here is CSVERVLMNTEAFF. In DNA, the CDR3 is TGCAGCGTTGAACGGGTCCTAATGAACACTGAAGCTTTCTTT.

This chain joins TRBV10-3 and TRBJ2-5, with 9 bases aligning to TRBD2. The junction had 6 bases not matched to a gene; V was cut back by 2 bases and J by 5 bases. The germline V gene encodes CDR1 ENHRY and CDR2 SYGVKD. This CDR3 contains 15 residues. DNA of the CDR3: TGTGCCATCAGTGAGGGAGCGGGGGGCCTCGAGACCCAGTACTTC. Protein: CAISEGAGGLETQYF.

This sequence joins TRBV7-9 and TRBJ1-1, with a possible D match to TRBD1 (6 bases). The CDR3 runs 15 residues. V lost 5 bases to trimming and J lost 0 bases, with 13 bases between them. Germline assignment: CDR1 SEHNR and CDR2 FQNEAQ (reference sequence). For the CDR3, the DNA is TGTGCCAGCAGCCCGCGGACAGTAATGAACACTGAAGCTTTCTTT. The encoded protein is CASSPRTVMNTEAFF.

The chain carries TRBV19 and TRBJ1-4, with TRBD1 matching 7 bases. The germline CDR1 and CDR2 sequences are LNHDA and SQIVND (reference sequence). This CDR3 is built from 14 residues. After removal of 6 bases from V and 5 bases from J, the junction contained 6 bases not matched to a gene. The CDR3 is CASSGDSLNEKLFF. The CDR3 bases are TGTGCCAGTAGCGGGGACAGCCTAAATGAAAAACTGTTTTTT.

This chain uses TRBV25-1 with TRBJ1-1; no firm D call. The V gene's germline CDR1 is MGHDK and CDR2 SYGVNS. The CDR3 covers 11 residues. Deletions cut 6 bases from V and 1 base from J, with 3 bases between. The DNA for the CDR3 is TGTGCCAGCAGGGCGAACACTGAAGCTTTCTTT. This encodes CASRANTEAFF.

This clone was seen a few times. The chain joins TRBV6-1 to TRBJ1-1, with no clear D. This CDR3 region has 15 residues. Per germline, CDR1 MNHNS and CDR2 SASEGT. With 0 bases removed from V and 1 base from J, the gap between germline ends came to 9 bases. This CDR3 is CASSEAIWANTEAFF. The DNA of the CDR3 is TGTGCCAGCAGTGAAGCGATTTGGGCGAACACTGAAGCTTTCTTT.

This clone was picked up a small number of times. The chain couples TRBV29-1 to TRBJ2-1, with a possible D match to TRBD2 (6 bases). The ends were cut back, 0 bases at V and 4 bases at J, with 19 bases in the middle. This CDR3 has 17 amino acids. Germline V gives CDR1 SQVTM, CDR2 ANQGSEA. Here the CDR3 DNA reads TGCAGCGTTGAAGATCTTGGGGGGAGGTCGGAATACAATGAGCAGTTCTTC. Protein product: CSVEDLGGRSEYNEQFF.

V gene TRBV7-8 combines with J gene TRBJ1-1; 7 positions match TRBD1. The CDR3 extends over 14 amino acids. V trimming: 5 bases; J trimming: 1 base; junction bases outside the gene matches: 4. The germline gives CDR1 SGHVS, CDR2 FQNEAQ. The CDR3 reads CASSRGLANTEAFF. CDR3 nucleotides: TGTGCCAGCAGCAGGGGGCTGGCGAACACTGAAGCTTTCTTT.

CDR3 DNA sequence: TGTGCCAGCAGCCCCGGGACAGGTTATCAGCCCCAGCATTTT. It codes for CASSPGTGYQPQHF. The chain recombines TRBV7-2 with TRBJ1-5; 8 nucleotides agree with TRBD1. This CDR3 region has 14 residues. J gave up 5 bases and V 5 bases, and 5 bases lay outside the gene matches. Germline CDR1 and CDR2: SGHTA and FQGNSA.

The V gene is TRBV28, the J gene TRBJ2-7; no clear D. Germline V gene lookup returns CDR1 MDHEN and CDR2 SYDVKM. Trimming cost V 6 bases and J 1 base, with 7 bases left between them. The CDR3 loop spans 12 amino acids. The CDR3 DNA reads TGTGCCAGCAGCCCCGGGTCCTACGAGCAGTACTTC. Translating gives CASSPGSYEQYF.

The J gene is TRBJ1-1, the V gene TRBV23-1; D gene uncertain. TRBV23-1 is given ORF status, its function remaining uncertain. Between the trimmed V and J ends, which lost 9 bases and 10 bases, there was a span of 18 bases. The CDR3 is made up of 12 amino acids. The CDR3 nucleotides are TGCGCCAGTCGCCTAGAGCACGAGGGAGCTTTCTTT. It codes for CASRLEHEGAFF.